The 20 T cell receptor beta chains below all came from one sample that was sequenced in a study of blood T cell repertoires in COVID-19. The method was immunoSEQ multiplex PCR; TCRdb's version includes in-frame clones alone and lacks a portion of them. The sample holds some 180,000 clones, approximately 90% seen once. Sequenced material: peripheral blood. The receptor set was obtained from a man between 50 and 59 years old with COVID-19, enrolled during active disease.

The genes are TRBV2 and TRBJ2-1; D is perhaps TRBD1 (6 bases). Germline V gene sequence: CDR1 SNHLY, CDR2 FYNNEI. CDR3 length: 13 residues. Trimming took off 8 bases at V and 9 bases at J, with 17 bases between the two ends. The CDR3 bases are TGTGCCAGCCCCCGAATTAGGGGGTCTGAGCAGTTCTTC. Translation: CASPRIRGSEQFF.

This chain links TRBV6-5 with TRBJ2-7; the match to TRBD1 covers 11 bases. This CDR3 has 14 residues. Germline loops: CDR1 MNHEY, CDR2 SVGAGI. J gave up 4 bases and V 5 bases, and 4 bases lay outside the gene matches. The CDR3 here is CASSRDRGGYEQYF. The CDR3 DNA reads as TGTGCCAGCAGTAGGGACAGGGGGGGTTACGAGCAGTACTTC.

The chain combines TRBV19 with TRBJ1-5, with a weak D call TRBD1 (5 bases). This CDR3 has 14 residues. Trimming took off 7 bases at V and 3 bases at J, with 13 bases between the two ends. Germline V lookup: CDR1 LNHDA, CDR2 SQIVND (reference sequence). CDR3 sequence: CASKEGLDNQPQHF. The DNA of the CDR3 is TGTGCCAGTAAGGAGGGGCTGGACAATCAGCCCCAGCATTTT. Based on the CDR3 plus reference TRBV19 and TRBJ1-5, the full variable domain is DGGITQSPKYLFRKEGQNVTLSCEQNLNHDAMYWYRQDPGQGLRLIYYSQIVNDFQKGDIAEGYSVSREKKESFPLTVTSAQKNPTAFYLCASKEGLDNQPQHFGDGTRLSIL.

The chain has TRBV19 and TRBJ2-6, with D possibly matching TRBD1 (6 bases). Per germline, CDR1 LNHDA and CDR2 SQIVND (reference sequence). The CDR3 extends over 18 amino acids. Deletions cut 7 bases from V and 0 bases from J, with 19 bases between. The chain's CDR3 is CASTGHRDTVSGANVLTF. The CDR3, as DNA: TGTGCCAGTACTGGTCACCGGGACACAGTCTCTGGGGCCAACGTCCTGACTTTC.

The chain employs TRBV30 and TRBJ1-6, with TRBD1 matching 7 bases. This CDR3 has 17 amino acids. Trimming cost V 3 bases and J 0 bases; bases outside gene matches: 8. Germline V CDR1 and CDR2: GTSNPN, SVGIG (reference sequence). CDR3 bases: TGTGCCTGGAGACAAAAGGGACAGAGCTCCTATAATTCACCCCTCCACTTT. Amino acids: CAWRQKGQSSYNSPLHF.

The V gene is TRBV7-3, the J gene TRBJ1-6, with 7 bases lining up with TRBD1. V lost 5 bases, J lost 5 bases, and 6 bases stayed unmatched. Per germline, CDR1 SGHTA and CDR2 FQGTGA. This CDR3 contains 15 residues. CDR3 loop: CASSRSGTDNSPLHF. CDR3 in DNA: TGTGCCAGCAGCCGTTCCGGGACAGATAATTCACCCCTCCACTTT.

CDR3 region: CASSPLGSSGTGELFF. For the CDR3, the DNA is TGTGCCAGCAGTCCCTTAGGGTCTAGCGGTACCGGGGAGCTGTTTTTT. The chain employs TRBV27 and TRBJ2-2, with TRBD2 matching over 7 bases. The V segment lost 5 bases and the J segment 5 bases; nucleotides outside the gene matches: 11. CDR1 is MNHEY and CDR2 is SMNVEV in the germline V gene (reference sequence). The CDR3 is 16 residues long.

This chain uses TRBV6-7 with TRBJ2-7, with a possible D match to TRBD2 (6 bases). TRBV6-7 is an open reading frame whose function is uncertain. The CDR3 spans 16 residues. Trimming took 7 bases from V and 2 from J, leaving 21 bases between them. The CDR3 DNA reads as TGTGCCAGCACCCCCCGGAGGGGCGCTTTCACCTACGAGCAGTACTTC. As protein: CASTPRRGAFTYEQYF.

This chain connects TRBV24-1 to TRBJ2-3; 9 bases agree with TRBD1. Unmatched junction bases numbered 8, after V lost 4 bases and J lost 4 bases. The germline V gene has CDR1 KGHDR and CDR2 SFDVKD. This CDR3 contains 16 residues. The CDR3 DNA follows: TGTGCCACCAGTGAACTCGGGGACAGGGACCCAGATACGCAGTATTTT. The encoded protein is CATSELGDRDPDTQYF.

The chain recombines TRBV6-5 with TRBJ2-1, with TRBD1 identical over 10 bases. Germline V lookup: CDR1 MNHEY, CDR2 SVGAGI. This CDR3 has 15 residues. V lost 6 bases, J lost 5 bases, and 7 bases stayed unmatched. CDR3 coding DNA: TGTGCCAGCAGCCCCCGGGACAGGGGTAACAATGAGCAGTTCTTC. This translates into CASSPRDRGNNEQFF.

This clone was detected once. The chain has TRBV12-3 or TRBV12-4 and TRBJ1-5; 7 bases align to TRBD1. Losses at the gene ends were 6 bases for V and 4 bases for J; bases not matched to a gene: 3. The CDR3 is made up of 13 amino acids. CDR3 nucleotides: TGTGCCAGCAGCGACAGGGCGAATCAGCCCCAGCATTTT. Translated: CASSDRANQPQHF.

J is TRBJ2-5 and V is TRBV5-1, with 8 bases fitting TRBD1. Germline loops: CDR1 SGHRS, CDR2 YFSETQ. The CDR3 totals 14 residues. V gave up 4 bases and J gave up 1 base; unmatched junction bases: 3. CDR3 sequence: CASSLGTGQETQYF. The CDR3 region has the DNA TGCGCCAGCAGCCTCGGGACAGGCCAAGAGACCCAGTACTTC.

This chain uses TRBV5-4 with TRBJ1-1, with D unresolved. The CDR3 runs to 13 residues. Trimming stripped 2 bases from V and 1 base from J, with 6 bases between. Germline V gene data show CDR1 as SGHNT and CDR2 as YYREEE (reference sequence). For the CDR3, the DNA is TGTGCCAGCAGCTTTTACTCGAACACTGAAGCTTTCTTT. Translating gives CASSFYSNTEAFF.

The genes are TRBV6-1 and TRBJ2-3; the match to TRBD2 covers 10 bases. With V trimmed by 3 bases and J by 2 bases, 14 bases remained unmatched. The CDR3 is 19 amino acids. Germline CDR1 MNHNS, CDR2 SASEGT. The CDR3 DNA is TGTGCCAGCAGTGATCGTAGGGGCTTGACTAGCGGGTACACAGATACGCAGTATTTT. Translated: CASSDRRGLTSGYTDTQYF.

V gene TRBV7-2 combines with J gene TRBJ2-7, with a weak D call TRBD1 (6 bases). Germline assignment: CDR1 SGHTA and CDR2 FQGNSA. The CDR3 is 15 amino acids. The V gene lost 3 bases and the J gene lost 1 base, with 13 bases spanning the gap. This chain's CDR3 is CASSFKRQESYEQYF. The CDR3 DNA reads TGTGCCAGCAGCTTCAAAAGACAGGAGTCCTACGAGCAGTACTTC. The full variable domain, its missing parts supplied by reference TRBV7-2 and TRBJ2-7, is GAGVSQSPSNKVTEKGKDVELRCDPISGHTALYWYRQSLGQGLEFLIYFQGNSAPDKSGLPSDRFSAERTGGSVSTLTIQRTQQEDSAVYLCASSFKRQESYEQYFGPGTRLTVT.

The gene calls are TRBV7-3 and TRBJ1-1; 10 nucleotides match TRBD1. J lost 11 bases, V lost 5 bases, and 20 bases had no gene match. Germline V gene data show CDR1 as SGHTA and CDR2 as FQGTGA. CDR3 size: 17 residues. The CDR3 coding sequence is TGTGCCAGCAGCCCCTGGGGAGTGACAGGGGGCGGCTTGGGTGCTTTCTTT. This translates into CASSPWGVTGGGLGAFF.

The genes are TRBV7-9 and TRBJ2-5; a weak D match, TRBD2 (6 bases). The CDR3 runs 14 residues. The V end lost 5 bases, the J end lost 3 bases, and 13 bases lay between the germline ends. Looked up from germline, CDR1 is SEHNR and CDR2 is FQNEAQ (reference sequence). CDR3 protein: CASSPRDWKETQYF. CDR3 nucleotides: TGTGCCAGCAGCCCCCGGGACTGGAAAGAGACCCAGTACTTC. Full variable domain (missing parts from reference TRBV7-9 and TRBJ2-5): DTGVSQNPRHKITKRGQNVTFRCDPISEHNRLYWYRQTLGQGPEFLTYFQNEAQLEKSRLLSDRFSAERPKGSFSTLEIQRTEQGDSAMYLCASSPRDWKETQYFGPGTRLLVL.

The rearrangement joins TRBV27 to TRBJ1-6; D is unresolved. This CDR3 spans 13 amino acids. V was cut by 6 bases and J by 7 bases, with 10 bases left in between. The germline V gene has CDR1 MNHEY and CDR2 SMNVEV (reference sequence). CDR3 sequence reads: CASSRRANSPLHF. The CDR3 DNA is TGTGCCAGCAGCCGACGAGCGAATTCACCCCTCCACTTT.

This chain joins TRBV5-1 and TRBJ2-7; the D gene is possibly TRBD2 (6 bases). CDR1 is SGHRS, CDR2 YFSETQ, per germline. The CDR3 is 14 amino acids. The ends were cut back, 2 bases at V and 0 bases at J, with 9 bases in the middle. The CDR3 loop is CASSFGGSSYEQYF. CDR3 DNA: TGCGCCAGCAGCTTCGGGGGATCCTCCTACGAGCAGTACTTC.

This clone was found once. The rearrangement uses TRBV7-2 and TRBJ2-3; no definite D call. CDR3 size: 15 residues. Trimming left V 6 bases short and J 0 bases short, with 13 bases between. Germline lookup yields CDR1 SGHTA and CDR2 FQGNSA. Here the CDR3 DNA reads TGTGCCAGCAGTCCTCACCCAACAAGCACAGATACGCAGTATTTT. This encodes CASSPHPTSTDTQYF.